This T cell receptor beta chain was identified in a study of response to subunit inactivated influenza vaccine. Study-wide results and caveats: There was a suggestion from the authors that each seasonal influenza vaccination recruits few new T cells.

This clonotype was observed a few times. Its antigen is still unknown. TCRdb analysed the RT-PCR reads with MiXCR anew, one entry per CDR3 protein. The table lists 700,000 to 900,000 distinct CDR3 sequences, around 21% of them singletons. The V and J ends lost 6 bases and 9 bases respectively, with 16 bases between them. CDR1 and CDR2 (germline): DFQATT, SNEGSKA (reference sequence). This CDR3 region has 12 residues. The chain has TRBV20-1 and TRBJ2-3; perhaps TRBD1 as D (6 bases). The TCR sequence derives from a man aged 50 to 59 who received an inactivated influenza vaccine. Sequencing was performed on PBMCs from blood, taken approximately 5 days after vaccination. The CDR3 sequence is CSAFPDRNTQYF. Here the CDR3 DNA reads TGCAGTGCGTTCCCGGACAGAAACACGCAGTATTTT.